This T cell receptor (beta chain) was sequenced for a study of T cell responses to AZD1222 COVID-19 vaccine. Findings and caveats of the study: Recipients of AZD1222 seropositive at baseline numbered only 5 or 6. Spike-specific TCR breadth and depth went up after people got two AZD1222 doses.

Here immunoSEQ multiplex PCR was the method, and the copy in TCRdb shows in-frame clones only, minus some. The table includes 250,000 to 300,000 clones, around 93% detected once. Whether given at about 4 or about 12 weeks, second doses were pooled. From germline, CDR1 is MNHEY and CDR2 SVGAGI. The CDR3 sequence is 14 residues long. V lost 6 bases, J lost 2 bases, and 4 bases stayed unmatched. To note about this clone: Antigen unknown.

The sequencing used peripheral blood, collected 28 days after the second AZD1222 dose. This clonotype originated in an adult who received the AZD1222 COVID-19 vaccine. The rearrangement uses TRBV6-5 and TRBJ2-3; 8 bases are a match to TRBD1. For the CDR3, the DNA is TGTGCCAGCAGGATGGACAGGGACACAGATACGCAGTATTTT. It yields the protein CASRMDRDTDTQYF.